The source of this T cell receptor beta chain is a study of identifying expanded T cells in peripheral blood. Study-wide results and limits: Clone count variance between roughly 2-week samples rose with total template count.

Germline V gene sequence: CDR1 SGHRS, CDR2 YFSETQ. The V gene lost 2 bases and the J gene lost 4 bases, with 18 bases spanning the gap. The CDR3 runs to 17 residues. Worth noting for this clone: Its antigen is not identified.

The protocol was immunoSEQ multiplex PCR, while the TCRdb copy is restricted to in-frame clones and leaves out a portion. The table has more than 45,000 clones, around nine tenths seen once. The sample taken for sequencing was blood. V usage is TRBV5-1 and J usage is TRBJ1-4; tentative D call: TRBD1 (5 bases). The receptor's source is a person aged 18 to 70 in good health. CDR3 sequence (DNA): TGCGCCAGCAGCTTCGTCCCCCTCACAGGTTATAATGAAAAACTGTTTTTT. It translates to CASSFVPLTGYNEKLFF.